These T cell receptor beta chains were read from a single sample in a study of blood T cell repertoires in COVID-19. Sequencing used immunoSEQ multiplex PCR; TCRdb keeps in-frame clones, though not all of them. Among about 140,000 clones listed, 87% were seen once. Source material: peripheral blood. These receptors originate from a woman aged 40 to 50 with acute or convalescent COVID-19. CDR3s include the opening cysteine and the closing phenylalanine or tryptophan. A D gene is named only where the DNA matches it firmly. A row's size may be missing; if present it is once, few, many or a size class.

D gene: -
V gene: TRBV12-5
J gene: TRBJ2-3
clone size: -
CDR3 protein: CASGLVRREVPSTQYF
CDR3 DNA: TGTGCTAGTGGTTTGGTACGGCGCGAGGTGCCTTCAACACAGTATTTT

D gene: TRBD1
V gene: TRBV7-2
J gene: TRBJ2-5
clone size: -
CDR3 protein: CASSLPTPGTGKETQYF
CDR3 DNA: TGTGCCAGCAGCTTACCGACGCCCGGGACAGGGAAAGAGACCCAGTACTTC

D gene: -
V gene: TRBV2
J gene: TRBJ2-3
clone size: -
CDR3 protein: CASSDSGPPDTQYF
CDR3 DNA: TGTGCCAGCAGTGACTCCGGTCCCCCAGATACGCAGTATTTT

D gene: -
V gene: TRBV5-1
J gene: TRBJ1-1
clone size: -
CDR3 protein: CASSRTGMNTEAFF
CDR3 DNA: TGCGCCAGCAGCCGCACAGGGATGAACACTGAAGCTTTCTTT

D gene: TRBD2
V gene: TRBV30
J gene: TRBJ2-1
clone size: -
CDR3 protein: CAWSRTSGANEQFF
CDR3 DNA: TGTGCCTGGAGTCGGACTAGCGGGGCCAATGAGCAGTTCTTC

D gene: -
V gene: TRBV4-3
J gene: TRBJ2-1
clone size: -
CDR3 protein: CASSQDLGGSVFNEQFF
CDR3 DNA: TGCGCCAGCAGCCAAGATCTGGGGGGTTCAGTATTCAATGAGCAGTTCTTC

D gene: -
V gene: TRBV7-8
J gene: TRBJ2-7
clone size: -
CDR3 protein: CASSLNLEQYF
CDR3 DNA: TGTGCCAGCAGCTTAAATCTCGAGCAGTACTTC

D gene: -
V gene: TRBV5-4
J gene: TRBJ2-1
clone size: -
CDR3 protein: CASSLLVSGNEQFF
CDR3 DNA: TGTGCCAGCAGCTTGTTGGTTAGCGGCAATGAGCAGTTCTTC

D gene: -
V gene: TRBV12-3/TRBV12-4
J gene: TRBJ1-2
clone size: -
CDR3 protein: CASSSGRLYGYTF
CDR3 DNA: TGTGCCAGCAGTTCTGGCAGACTCTATGGCTACACCTTC

D gene: -
V gene: TRBV12-1
J gene: TRBJ2-1
clone size: -
CDR3 protein: CASRTHHGLAPYNEQFF
CDR3 DNA: TGTGCCAGCAGGACCCATCACGGACTAGCTCCCTACAATGAGCAGTTCTTC

D gene: -
V gene: TRBV18
J gene: TRBJ1-1
clone size: -
CDR3 protein: CASSLQANTEAFF
CDR3 DNA: TGTGCCAGCTCATTACAGGCGAACACTGAAGCTTTCTTT

D gene: -
V gene: TRBV5-1
J gene: TRBJ2-2
clone size: -
CDR3 protein: CASSLEAPYTGELFF
CDR3 DNA: TGCGCCAGCAGCTTGGAAGCGCCGTACACCGGGGAGCTGTTTTTT

D gene: TRBD1
V gene: TRBV18
J gene: TRBJ2-5
clone size: -
CDR3 protein: CASSLGQVQETQYF
CDR3 DNA: TGTGCCAGCTCACTAGGACAGGTCCAAGAGACCCAGTACTTC

D gene: -
V gene: TRBV3-1/TRBV3-2
J gene: TRBJ1-5
clone size: -
CDR3 protein: CASSQAGLDQPQHF
CDR3 DNA: TGTGCCAGCAGCCAAGCAGGGTTGGATCAGCCCCAGCATTTT

D gene: TRBD1
V gene: TRBV4-3
J gene: TRBJ1-2
clone size: -
CDR3 protein: CASSQDGTAINYGYTF
CDR3 DNA: TGCGCCAGCAGCCAAGATGGGACAGCGATTAACTATGGCTACACCTTC

D gene: -
V gene: TRBV18
J gene: TRBJ1-2
clone size: few
CDR3 protein: CASSPPGRGEGGYTF
CDR3 DNA: TGTGCCAGCTCACCACCAGGGCGGGGGGAAGGCGGCTACACCTTC

D gene: TRBD2
V gene: TRBV7-8
J gene: TRBJ2-5
clone size: -
CDR3 protein: CASKGLAGRGRETQYF
CDR3 DNA: TGTGCCAGCAAAGGACTAGCGGGACGGGGCAGGGAGACCCAGTACTTC

D gene: -
V gene: TRBV7-8
J gene: TRBJ1-1
clone size: -
CDR3 protein: CASSFTGPLSNTEAFF
CDR3 DNA: TGTGCCAGCAGTTTTACAGGGCCTTTGTCGAACACTGAAGCTTTCTTT

D gene: -
V gene: TRBV5-5
J gene: TRBJ2-1
clone size: -
CDR3 protein: CASSLEPGNEQFF
CDR3 DNA: TGTGCCAGCAGCTTGGAGCCAGGGAATGAGCAGTTCTTC

D gene: -
V gene: TRBV5-1
J gene: TRBJ2-5
clone size: -
CDR3 protein: CASSPQETQYF
CDR3 DNA: TGCGCCAGCAGCCCGCAAGAGACCCAGTACTTC

D gene: -
V gene: TRBV9
J gene: TRBJ1-5
clone size: -
CDR3 protein: CASSVGDSDQPQHF
CDR3 DNA: TGTGCCAGCAGCGTCGGTGACAGTGATCAGCCCCAGCATTTT

D gene: -
V gene: TRBV7-2
J gene: TRBJ2-7
clone size: -
CDR3 protein: CASSLGGGAPYEQYF
CDR3 DNA: TGTGCCAGCAGCTTAGGCGGGGGCGCCCCCTACGAGCAGTACTTC

D gene: -
V gene: TRBV7-2
J gene: TRBJ2-7
clone size: -
CDR3 protein: CASSSRRANEQYF
CDR3 DNA: TGTGCCAGCAGCTCCCGGAGGGCTAACGAGCAGTACTTC

D gene: -
V gene: TRBV4-1
J gene: TRBJ1-5
clone size: once
CDR3 protein: CASSQEHSGSNQPQHF
CDR3 DNA: TGCGCCAGCAGCCAAGAGCACAGCGGGAGCAATCAGCCCCAGCATTTT

D gene: -
V gene: TRBV2
J gene: TRBJ1-2
clone size: -
CDR3 protein: CASSESGLYGYTF
CDR3 DNA: TGTGCCAGCAGTGAGTCAGGCCTCTATGGCTACACCTTC

D gene: TRBD1
V gene: TRBV11-2
J gene: TRBJ2-7
clone size: -
CDR3 protein: CASSLDPGQLYEQYF
CDR3 DNA: TGTGCCAGCAGCTTAGATCCGGGACAGTTGTACGAGCAGTACTTC

D gene: -
V gene: TRBV6-2/TRBV6-3
J gene: TRBJ1-1
clone size: -
CDR3 protein: CASSYTQGTSAFF
CDR3 DNA: TGTGCCAGCAGTTACACTCAAGGGACATCCGCTTTCTTT

D gene: TRBD1
V gene: TRBV18
J gene: TRBJ2-7
clone size: -
CDR3 protein: CASSPGTGGGEQYF
CDR3 DNA: TGTGCCAGCTCACCCGGGACAGGAGGGGGTGAGCAGTACTTC

D gene: -
V gene: TRBV24-1
J gene: TRBJ1-1
clone size: -
CDR3 protein: CATSDLAGVETEAFF
CDR3 DNA: TGTGCCACCAGTGATTTAGCAGGGGTCGAAACTGAAGCTTTCTTT

D gene: -
V gene: TRBV10-3
J gene: TRBJ2-1
clone size: -
CDR3 protein: CAISESPGAYNEQFF
CDR3 DNA: TGTGCCATCAGTGAGTCCCCTGGAGCCTACAATGAGCAGTTCTTC

D gene: -
V gene: TRBV3-1/TRBV3-2
J gene: TRBJ1-2
clone size: -
CDR3 protein: CASTSQGIYGYTF
CDR3 DNA: TGTGCCAGCACTTCTCAGGGGATCTATGGCTACACCTTC

D gene: -
V gene: TRBV7-3
J gene: TRBJ2-1
clone size: -
CDR3 protein: CASSLQGATGGEQFF
CDR3 DNA: TGTGCCAGCAGCTTACAAGGGGCGACAGGAGGTGAGCAGTTCTTC

D gene: -
V gene: TRBV30
J gene: TRBJ1-2
clone size: -
CDR3 protein: CAWSSDSASYGYTF
CDR3 DNA: TGTGCCTGGAGTTCGGACAGTGCGTCCTATGGCTACACCTTC

D gene: TRBD1
V gene: TRBV7-6
J gene: TRBJ1-5
clone size: -
CDR3 protein: CASSTGGGWPQHF
CDR3 DNA: TGTGCCAGCAGCACAGGGGGCGGGTGGCCCCAGCATTTT

D gene: -
V gene: TRBV5-4
J gene: TRBJ1-2
clone size: -
CDR3 protein: CASSLGQVPMGSYTF
CDR3 DNA: TGTGCCAGCAGCTTGGGACAGGTCCCTATGGGTAGCTACACCTTC

D gene: -
V gene: TRBV27
J gene: TRBJ1-1
clone size: few
CDR3 protein: CASSFSRGLNTEAFF
CDR3 DNA: TGTGCCAGCAGTTTCTCCAGGGGTTTGAACACTGAAGCTTTCTTT

D gene: -
V gene: TRBV7-2
J gene: TRBJ1-3
clone size: -
CDR3 protein: CASSLDVGGTGNTIYF
CDR3 DNA: TGTGCCAGCAGCTTAGATGTGGGAGGAACTGGAAACACCATATATTTT